The 9 T cell receptor beta chains reported below all come from one sample, sequenced in a study of cytomegalovirus exposure and HLA in healthy donors. Measured with immunoSEQ multiplex PCR; TCRdb has only the in-frame clones, and not every one. The data show fewer than 200,000 clones, roughly 90% seen once. The source material was PBMCs. The source of these receptors is a woman aged 18-29 years in good health and CMV-seronegative.

This clone was detected only once. This chain uses TRBV6-1 with TRBJ1-4; unclear D gene. V shed 4 bases and J shed 10 bases, with 16 bases lying between them. The CDR3 covers 14 residues. Looked up from germline, CDR1 is MNHNS and CDR2 is SASEGT. The CDR3 loop is CASSARDLPGKLFF. CDR3 nucleotide sequence: TGTGCCAGCAGTGCCCGGGATCTTCCTGGAAAACTGTTTTTT.

This rearrangement joins TRBV7-2 to TRBJ2-7; D possibly corresponds to TRBD2 (5 bases). V was cut by 5 bases and J by 4 bases, with 18 bases left in between. The CDR3 sequence is 15 residues long. Germline lookup yields CDR1 SGHTA and CDR2 FQGNSA. CDR3 DNA: TGTGCCAGCAGCCACCTAGCAGGAGGATTTTACGAGCAGTACTTC. This translates into CASSHLAGGFYEQYF.

The rearrangement uses TRBV29-1 and TRBJ1-2, with 7 bases identical to TRBD1. After removal of 1 base from V and 0 bases from J, the junction contained 5 bases not matched to a gene. The CDR3 length is 15 residues. Germline V gene sequence: CDR1 SQVTM, CDR2 ANQGSEA. The DNA for the CDR3 is TGCAGCGTTGAAGGGCTCAGGGGGACTAACTATGGCTACACCTTC. The encoded protein is CSVEGLRGTNYGYTF.

This chain links TRBV5-6 with TRBJ1-5; D is unclear. The CDR3 has 14 amino acids. The germline V gene encodes CDR1 SGHDT and CDR2 YYEEEE. Deletions cut 4 bases from V and 4 bases from J, with 12 bases between. CDR3 sequence (DNA): TGTGCCAGCAGCCAGCTTCCGGGTAATCAGCCCCAGCATTTT. Amino acid sequence: CASSQLPGNQPQHF.

The chain recombines TRBV5-1 with TRBJ2-7; 7 nucleotides align to TRBD2. This CDR3 is 14 amino acids long. J gave up 1 base and V 5 bases, and 6 bases lay outside the gene matches. CDR1 is SGHRS and CDR2 is YFSETQ in the germline V gene. This CDR3 is CASREPGGSYEQYF. The CDR3 DNA is TGCGCCAGCAGGGAACCCGGGGGGTCCTACGAGCAGTACTTC.

CDR3 residues: CASTSGQGNQPQHF. CDR3 bases: TGTGCCAGCACCTCAGGACAGGGCAATCAGCCCCAGCATTTT. V and J are TRBV6-5 and TRBJ1-5, with 7 positions matching TRBD1. With V trimmed by 7 bases and J by 2 bases, 5 bases remained unmatched. The CDR3 runs to 14 residues. Germline V gene data show CDR1 as MNHEY and CDR2 as SVGAGI.

The chain recombines TRBV5-5 with TRBJ2-7, with a possible D match to TRBD1 (6 bases). Deletions cut 4 bases from V and 0 bases from J, with 11 bases between. The CDR3 contains 14 residues. Germline lookup yields CDR1 SGHKS and CDR2 YYEKEE (reference sequence). CDR3: CASSLGHFSYEQYF. The CDR3 DNA sequence: TGTGCCAGCAGCCTGGGACACTTCTCCTACGAGCAGTACTTC.

The V call is TRBV9, the J call TRBJ1-1; a weak D match, TRBD1 (6 bases). From germline, CDR1 is SGDLS and CDR2 YYNGEE. The ends were cut back, 3 bases at V and 4 bases at J, with 16 bases in the middle. The CDR3 totals 15 residues. The CDR3 DNA is TGTGCCAGCAGCGCCTCGACAGGCGAATTCACTGAAGCTTTCTTT. Protein product: CASSASTGEFTEAFF.

This chain connects TRBV6-1 to TRBJ2-1; D might be TRBD2 (6 bases). Germline assignment: CDR1 MNHNS and CDR2 SASEGT. Trimming took 5 bases from V and 4 from J, leaving 15 bases between them. The length of the CDR3 is 15 residues. As DNA, the CDR3 is TGTGCCAGCAGTCCAATGGGACTGGGATACAATGAGCAGTTCTTC. This sequence encodes CASSPMGLGYNEQFF.